This TCR beta chain was obtained from a study of T cell responses to AZD1222 COVID-19 vaccine. TCRdb's table, derived via immunoSEQ multiplex PCR, lists solely in-frame clones and lacks some. The table records over 90,000 clones, 86% of them present only once. Between the trimmed V and J ends, which lost 9 bases and 3 bases, there was a span of 12 bases. The CDR3 consists of 13 residues. Per the germline V gene, CDR1 is SNHLY and CDR2 is FYNNEI. This specimen consisted of peripheral blood, obtained on day 0 of AZD1222 vaccination. The receptor's source is an adult in good health. The chain carries TRBV2 and TRBJ1-5; TRBD1 is a possible D gene (6 bases). CDR3 nucleotides: TGTGCCAGGAAAGGACAGTACAATCAGCCCCAGCATTTT. Amino acid sequence: CARKGQYNQPQHF.